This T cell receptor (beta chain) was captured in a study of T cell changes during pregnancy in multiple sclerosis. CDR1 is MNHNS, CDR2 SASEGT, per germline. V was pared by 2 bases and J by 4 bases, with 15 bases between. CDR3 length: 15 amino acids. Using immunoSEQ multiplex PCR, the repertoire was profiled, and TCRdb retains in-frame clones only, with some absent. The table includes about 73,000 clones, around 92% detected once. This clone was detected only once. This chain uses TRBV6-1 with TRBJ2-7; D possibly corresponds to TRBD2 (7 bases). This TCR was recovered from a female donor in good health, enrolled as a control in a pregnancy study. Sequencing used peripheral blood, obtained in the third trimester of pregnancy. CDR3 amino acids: CASSEFIGGRYEQYF. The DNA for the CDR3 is TGTGCCAGCAGTGAATTTATCGGGGGGCGATACGAGCAGTACTTC.